This TCR beta chain was sequenced for a study of blood T cell repertoires in COVID-19. This clone was counted once. The authors' processing: Estimated nucleated cell counts came from reference gene primer amplification. Method: immunoSEQ multiplex PCR; TCRdb's copy keeps in-frame clones and lacks some. From that table come the V and J calls and clone size; the DNA was used to work out D and trimming. The table lists 60,000 or so clones, approximately 86% of them singletons, with roughly a tenth in the top ten. Sequences were obtained from peripheral blood. This receptor was identified in a human donor with acute or convalescent COVID-19. The donor label of this sample is uncertain.

The DNA for the CDR3 is TGTGCCAGCAGTGAAGCTTTAGCGGTACGCACCGGGGAGCTGTTTTTT. Its translation is CASSEALAVRTGELFF. This chain links TRBV2 with TRBJ2-2; weak D call: TRBD2 (6 bases). Trimming cost V 0 bases and J 4 bases, with 12 bases left between them. The CDR3 length is 16 residues. Per the germline V gene, CDR1 is SNHLY and CDR2 is FYNNEI.